These T cell receptor beta chains were read from a single sample in a study of tumor and adjacent non-tumor tissue in lung cancer. TCRdb recomputed calls from the multiplex PCR reads with MiXCR, one row per CDR3 protein. The sample yields 84,000 or so distinct CDR3 sequences, 61% seen once. Sequenced material: lung tumor tissue. The receptors here all came from a man in his 70s with non-small cell lung cancer. CDR3s include the opening cysteine and the closing phenylalanine or tryptophan. A D gene is named only where the DNA matches it firmly. Only part of the rows carry a size: once, few, many, or a class if the clone is expanded.

j_call: TRBJ2-7
v_call: TRBV12-3/TRBV12-4
d_call: NA
clone_size: NA
cdr3_aa: CASSLKGTSHEQYF
cdr3_nt: TGTGCCAGTAGTTTAAAGGGGACCTCCCACGAGCAGTACTTC

j_call: TRBJ1-2
v_call: TRBV6-1
d_call: NA
clone_size: few
cdr3_aa: CASSENTAGNCGHTF
cdr3_nt: TGTGCCAGCAGTGAAAATACAGCAGGGAACTGTGGCCACACCTTC

j_call: TRBJ2-3
v_call: TRBV11-2
d_call: TRBD2
clone_size: NA
cdr3_aa: CASSPGLAGPLSIDTQYF
cdr3_nt: TGTGCCAGCAGCCCTGGGCTAGCGGGGCCATTGAGCATAGATACGCAGTATTTT

j_call: TRBJ2-3
v_call: TRBV4-2
d_call: NA
clone_size: many
cdr3_aa: CASSLTYERSDTQYF
cdr3_nt: TGTGCCAGCAGCCTTACCTATGAGAGAAGTGATACGCAGTATTTT

j_call: TRBJ1-1
v_call: TRBV13
d_call: TRBD1
clone_size: NA
cdr3_aa: CASSPPLGQGAIEAFF
cdr3_nt: TGTGCCAGCAGCCCCCCTTTGGGACAGGGGGCGATTGAAGCTTTCTTT

j_call: TRBJ2-7
v_call: TRBV10-3
d_call: TRBD2
clone_size: NA
cdr3_aa: CAISEGASGRARYERYF
cdr3_nt: TGTGCCATCAGTGAAGGGGCTAGCGGGAGGGCCCGATACGAGCGGTACTTC

j_call: TRBJ2-2
v_call: TRBV30
d_call: NA
clone_size: few
cdr3_aa: CAWSRPRGWDTGELFF
cdr3_nt: TGTGCCTGGAGTCGCCCTCGGGGCTGGGACACCGGGGAGCTGTTTTTT

j_call: TRBJ2-5
v_call: TRBV4-1
d_call: NA
clone_size: once
cdr3_aa: CSSSQVVSRCETQYF
cdr3_nt: TGCTCCAGCAGCCAAGTGGTCAGCAGGTGTGAGACCCAGTATTTC

j_call: TRBJ1-1
v_call: TRBV14
d_call: TRBD1
clone_size: NA
cdr3_aa: CANSRYRGRDTEAFF
cdr3_nt: TGTGCCAACAGCCGATACAGGGGGCGGGACACTGAAGCTTTCTTT

j_call: TRBJ2-2
v_call: TRBV5-4
d_call: NA
clone_size: NA
cdr3_aa: CASSSATQFGELFF
cdr3_nt: TGTGCCAGCAGCTCAGCCACTCAGTTCGGGGAGCTGTTTTTT

j_call: TRBJ1-5
v_call: TRBV12-3/TRBV12-4
d_call: NA
clone_size: NA
cdr3_aa: CASSDLMRNQPQHF
cdr3_nt: TGTGCTAGCAGCGACCTGATGAGGAATCAGCCCCAGCATTTT

j_call: TRBJ2-6
v_call: TRBV6-6
d_call: NA
clone_size: many
cdr3_aa: CASRGAAESGANVLTF
cdr3_nt: TGTGCCAGCAGGGGAGCGGCTGAATCTGGGGCCAACGTCCTGACTTTC

j_call: TRBJ2-5
v_call: TRBV11-2
d_call: NA
clone_size: NA
cdr3_aa: CASRTAGQGLQTQYF
cdr3_nt: TGTGCCAGCAGGACAGCGGGTCAGGGCTTACAGACCCAGTACTTC